The clone carrying this TCR beta chain was observed a handful of times. In the study's own analysis: Estimation of nucleated cell counts relied on the amplification of reference gene primers. Sequenced by immunoSEQ multiplex PCR; TCRdb stores in-frame clones only, minus some. Clonal size and the V and J genes are those of that table, whereas D and trimming came from the DNA. The top ten clones hold about 3.1% of a sample with tens of thousands of clones, 75% to 95% of them seen once. The source of the sample is a study of blood T cell repertoires in COVID-19. The length of the CDR3 is 16 residues. With 4 bases clipped from V and 11 bases from J, the junction kept 12 bases outside the gene matches. The germline V gene has CDR1 SEHNR and CDR2 FQNEAQ (reference sequence).

The TCR was taken from a woman between 65 and 79 years old with active COVID-19. The sample was peripheral blood. The chain couples TRBV7-9 to TRBJ1-6, with TRBD1 identical over 9 bases. The CDR3 protein is CASSSGAGTGRTPLHF. In DNA, the CDR3 is TGTGCCAGCAGCTCCGGGGCCGGGACAGGGCGGACACCCCTCCACTTT.